This T cell receptor (beta chain) was documented in a study of blood T cell repertoires in COVID-19. Study-wide background: Samples representing acute and convalescent COVID-19 were sourced from the United States, Italy and Spain. PBMCs, B-cell-depleted T cells, or T cells were the source of the cDNA or gDNA that made up the material.

In the authors' methods: How many nucleated cells were present was estimated from reference gene primer amplification. The method was immunoSEQ multiplex PCR; TCRdb's version includes in-frame clones alone and lacks a portion of them. That table supplies the V and J calls and clone size; D and trimming were determined from the DNA. The sample has roughly 140,000 clones, about 80% seen once; the top ten hold approximately 6.5%. This clone was seen a single time. The V gene's germline CDR1 is MNHEY and CDR2 SVGEGT. Trimming took off 2 bases at V and 4 bases at J, with 18 bases between the two ends. The CDR3 has 16 residues.

This sequence was found in a human donor in a cohort sampled during active COVID-19. J is TRBJ2-7 and V is TRBV6-2 or TRBV6-3; D perhaps matches TRBD1 (6 bases). The sequencing input was peripheral blood. CDR3: CASSYPDRVKSYEQYF. For the CDR3, the DNA is TGTGCCAGCAGTTACCCGGACAGAGTAAAAAGTTACGAGCAGTACTTC.